These 10 T cell receptor beta chains originate from one sample sequenced in a study of blood T cell repertoires in COVID-19. Clones were sequenced by immunoSEQ multiplex PCR, and TCRdb holds only the in-frame ones, with some missing. The table has some 120,000 clones, 90% seen once. Sequenced: peripheral blood. The receptors stem from a man between 60 and 70 years old with COVID-19, enrolled during active disease.

CDR3 sequence: CASSAKLRVLPREQYF. The CDR3 DNA follows: TGTGCCAGCAGCGCTAAACTCCGGGTGCTTCCTAGGGAGCAGTACTTC. The J gene is TRBJ2-7, the V gene TRBV5-8; no clear D gene. The CDR3 has 16 residues. Germline loops: CDR1 SGHTS, CDR2 YDEGEE. With 4 bases removed from V and 7 bases from J, the gap between germline ends came to 24 bases.

This clone came up a few times. The gene calls are TRBV19 and TRBJ1-4; D remains unclear. Trimming took 6 bases from V and 7 from J, leaving 3 bases between them. Per the germline V gene, CDR1 is LNHDA and CDR2 is SQIVND (reference sequence). The CDR3 covers 10 residues. This chain's CDR3 is CASRSEKLFF. The CDR3 DNA is TGTGCCAGTAGGAGTGAAAAACTGTTTTTT. Full variable domain (rest looked up from reference TRBV19 and TRBJ1-4): DGGITQSPKYLFRKEGQNVTLSCEQNLNHDAMYWYRQDPGQGLRLIYYSQIVNDFQKGDIAEGYSVSREKKESFPLTVTSAQKNPTAFYLCASRSEKLFFGSGTQLSVL.

V and J are TRBV5-1 and TRBJ2-1; 15 positions agree with TRBD2. Germline V CDR1 and CDR2: SGHRS, YFSETQ. The CDR3 covers 21 residues. The V and J ends lost 3 bases and 10 bases, in that order; junction bases with no gene match: 23. CDR3 protein: CASSSRTARPWTSGRVDEQFF. The CDR3 DNA reads as TGCGCCAGCAGCTCCCGGACAGCCCGGCCTTGGACTAGCGGGAGGGTAGACGAGCAGTTCTTC.

The chain carries TRBV11-3 and TRBJ1-5; D unclear. Germline CDR1 reads SGHNT; CDR2 reads YENEEA. This CDR3 has 13 residues. Trimming left V 3 bases short and J 5 bases short, with 8 bases between. In nucleotides, the CDR3 is TGTGCCAGCAGCTTGACCCGGGATCAGCCCCAGCATTTT. Translated: CASSLTRDQPQHF.

The CDR3 protein is CASSPPGSDTQYF. DNA for the CDR3: TGTGCCAGCTCACCACCCGGTTCAGATACGCAGTATTTT. The chain carries TRBV18 and TRBJ2-3; D is undetermined. CDR1 is KGHSH, CDR2 LQKENI, per germline. The CDR3 totals 13 residues. The V end was cut by 0 bases, the J end by 4 bases, with 5 bases between.

On this clone itself: The sample contains more than one DNA sequence encoding this CDR3. CDR3 coding DNA: TGTGCCAGCTCACCAGGGACAGGGGACTACGAGCAGTACTTC. It translates to CASSPGTGDYEQYF. V usage is TRBV18 and J usage is TRBJ2-7, with 10 positions matching TRBD1. This CDR3 is built from 14 residues. With 2 bases clipped from V and 3 bases from J, the junction kept 1 base outside the gene matches. Germline CDR1 is KGHSH and CDR2 is LQKENI.

The chain carries TRBV27 and TRBJ2-1; 7 nucleotides align to TRBD1. The length of the CDR3 is 13 residues. Germline-derived CDR1 and CDR2 are MNHEY and SMNVEV (reference sequence). The J segment lost 8 bases and the V segment lost 5 bases, leaving 6 bases of the junction unmatched. CDR3 DNA: TGTGCCAGCAGTCGACAGGGAATGGATGAGCAGTTCTTC. This translates into CASSRQGMDEQFF.

This chain joins TRBV15 and TRBJ2-2, with 9 bases identical to TRBD1. V was pared by 5 bases and J by 4 bases, with 2 bases of the junction left unmatched. This CDR3 spans 14 amino acids. From germline, CDR1 is LNHNV and CDR2 YYDKDF (reference sequence). DNA for the CDR3: TGTGCCACCAGCCGGGACAGGGCCACCGGGGAGCTGTTTTTT. As protein: CATSRDRATGELFF.

This clone was seen just once. J is TRBJ2-1 and V is TRBV9, with 9 bases identical to TRBD1. Germline V lookup: CDR1 SGDLS, CDR2 YYNGEE. The CDR3 loop spans 19 amino acids. J lost 0 bases, V lost 3 bases, and 13 bases had no gene match. This CDR3 reads CASSGGQGTYMSSYNEQFF. The DNA of the CDR3 is TGTGCCAGCAGCGGAGGACAGGGGACATACATGAGCTCCTACAATGAGCAGTTCTTC.

The J gene is TRBJ1-2, the V gene TRBV6-6, with D tentatively TRBD1 (5 bases). Per germline, CDR1 MNHNY and CDR2 SVGAGI (reference sequence). The CDR3 totals 16 residues. Trimming pared 5 bases from V and 0 bases from J, leaving 16 bases between. The DNA for the CDR3 is TGTGCCAGCAGTCCTAAGGGGAGGGAAGCTAACTATGGCTACACCTTC. Translated: CASSPKGREANYGYTF.